This T cell receptor (beta chain) was observed in a study of T cell repertoires in cytomegalovirus infection. From the reads, TCRdb called clonotypes with MiXCR, one entry per CDR3 protein. The table has 250,000 to 400,000 distinct CDR3 sequences, roughly 25% seen once; the top ten hold approximately 12%. The CDR3 spans 15 residues. The J segment lost 6 bases and the V segment lost 6 bases, leaving 8 bases of the junction unmatched. The germline CDR1 and CDR2 sequences are MNHEY and SMNVEV (reference sequence). To note about this clonotype: Its antigen remains unidentified.

Sequencing used cultured PBMCs, obtained from culture after CMV antigen stimulation. V and J are TRBV27 and TRBJ2-7; 13 nucleotides align to TRBD2. This clonotype was obtained from a human donor in good health (CMV status not recorded). Some clones in this sample may be carry-over from other donors' samples. The CDR3 is CASSQGLAGEGEQYV. DNA of the CDR3: TGTGCCAGCAGCCAAGGACTAGCGGGAGAAGGCGAGCAGTACGTC.